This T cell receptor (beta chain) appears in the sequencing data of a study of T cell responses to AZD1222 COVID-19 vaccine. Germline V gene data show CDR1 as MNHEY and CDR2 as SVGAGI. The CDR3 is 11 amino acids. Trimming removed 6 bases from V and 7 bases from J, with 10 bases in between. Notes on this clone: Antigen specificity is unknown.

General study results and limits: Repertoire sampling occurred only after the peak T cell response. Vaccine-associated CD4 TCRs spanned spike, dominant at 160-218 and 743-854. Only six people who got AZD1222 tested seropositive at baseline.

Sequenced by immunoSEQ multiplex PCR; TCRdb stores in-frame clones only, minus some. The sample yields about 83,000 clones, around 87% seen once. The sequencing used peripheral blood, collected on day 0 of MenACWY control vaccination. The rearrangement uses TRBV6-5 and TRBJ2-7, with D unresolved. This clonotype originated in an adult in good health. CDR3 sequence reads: CASRFLLEQYF. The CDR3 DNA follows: TGTGCCAGCAGGTTTCTCTTGGAGCAGTACTTC.